This T cell receptor beta chain was recorded in a study of T cell repertoires in cytomegalovirus infection. Trimming removed 7 bases from V and 3 bases from J, with 15 bases in between. This CDR3 contains 14 residues. This clonotype was observed many times. TCRdb reprocessed the reads with MiXCR, giving one entry per CDR3 protein. The sample records about 530,000 distinct CDR3 sequences, more than 25% being singletons. The sequence was collected from a human donor in good health (CMV status not recorded). Some clones in this sample may be carry-over from other donors' samples. This chain joins TRBV12-3 or TRBV12-4 and TRBJ2-5; a possible D gene is TRBD2 (7 bases). Sequencing was carried out using PBMCs. The chain's CDR3 is CASTLGGGEETQYF. DNA for the CDR3: TGTGCCAGCACTCTAGGAGGGGGGGAAGAGACCCAGTACTTC.